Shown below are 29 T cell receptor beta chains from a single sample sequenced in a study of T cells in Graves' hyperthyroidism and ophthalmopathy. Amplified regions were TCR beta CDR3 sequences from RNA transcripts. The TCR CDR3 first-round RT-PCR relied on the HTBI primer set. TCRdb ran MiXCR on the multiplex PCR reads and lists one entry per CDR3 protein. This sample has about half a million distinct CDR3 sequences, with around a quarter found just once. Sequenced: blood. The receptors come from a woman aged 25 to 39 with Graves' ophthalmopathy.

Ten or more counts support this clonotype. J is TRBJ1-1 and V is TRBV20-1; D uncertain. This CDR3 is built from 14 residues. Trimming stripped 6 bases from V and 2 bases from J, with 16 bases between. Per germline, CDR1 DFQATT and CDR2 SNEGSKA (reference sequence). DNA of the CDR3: TGCAGTGCCCCAATAGACGGATTCAACACTGAAGCTTTCTTT. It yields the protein CSAPIDGFNTEAFF.

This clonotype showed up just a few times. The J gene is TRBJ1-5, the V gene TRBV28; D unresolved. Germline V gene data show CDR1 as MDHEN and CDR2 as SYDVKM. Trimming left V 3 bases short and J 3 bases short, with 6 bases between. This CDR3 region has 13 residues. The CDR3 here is CASSLYLNQPQHF. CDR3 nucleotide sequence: TGTGCCAGCAGTTTGTACCTCAATCAGCCCCAGCATTTT.

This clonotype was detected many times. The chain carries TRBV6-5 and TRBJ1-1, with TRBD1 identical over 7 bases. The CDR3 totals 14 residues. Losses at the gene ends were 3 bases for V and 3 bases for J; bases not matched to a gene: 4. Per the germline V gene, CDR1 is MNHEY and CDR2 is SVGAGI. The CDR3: CASSYRQGDTEAFF. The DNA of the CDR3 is TGTGCCAGCAGTTATCGGCAGGGGGACACTGAAGCTTTCTTT.

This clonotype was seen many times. The DNA for the CDR3 is TGCGCCAGCAGCCAAGAATTTCTCTATGGCTACACCTTC. This translates into CASSQEFLYGYTF. The J gene is TRBJ1-2, the V gene TRBV4-1; D is ambiguous. The V and J ends lost 0 bases and 4 bases respectively, with 6 bases between them. The CDR3 is 13 residues long. Germline-derived CDR1 and CDR2 are MGHRA and YSYEKL.

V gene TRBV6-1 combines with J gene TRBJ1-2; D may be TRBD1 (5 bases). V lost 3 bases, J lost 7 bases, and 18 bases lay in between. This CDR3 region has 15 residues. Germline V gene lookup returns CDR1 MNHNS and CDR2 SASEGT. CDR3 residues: CASSEGTIGVGGYTF. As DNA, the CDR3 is TGTGCCAGCAGTGAGGGGACGATTGGTGTTGGTGGCTACACCTTC.

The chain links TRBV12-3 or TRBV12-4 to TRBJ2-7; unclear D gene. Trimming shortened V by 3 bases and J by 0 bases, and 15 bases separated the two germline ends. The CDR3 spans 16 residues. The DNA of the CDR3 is TGTGCCAGCAGTTTCTCCCTCCGATCTAGCTCCTACGAGCAGTACTTC. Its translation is CASSFSLRSSSYEQYF.

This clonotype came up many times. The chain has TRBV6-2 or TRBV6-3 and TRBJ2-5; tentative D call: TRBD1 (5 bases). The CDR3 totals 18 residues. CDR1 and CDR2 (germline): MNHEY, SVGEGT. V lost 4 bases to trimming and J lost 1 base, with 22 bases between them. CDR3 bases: TGTGCCAGCAGTTCCCCTCTCTGGCAGGGAAGTACCCAAGAGACCCAGTACTTC. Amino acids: CASSSPLWQGSTQETQYF.

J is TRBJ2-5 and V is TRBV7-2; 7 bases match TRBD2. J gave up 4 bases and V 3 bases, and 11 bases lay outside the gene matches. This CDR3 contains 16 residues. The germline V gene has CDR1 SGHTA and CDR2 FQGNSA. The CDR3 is CASSFASGGGGETQYF. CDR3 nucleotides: TGTGCCAGCAGCTTTGCCTCTGGCGGGGGAGGAGAGACCCAGTACTTC.

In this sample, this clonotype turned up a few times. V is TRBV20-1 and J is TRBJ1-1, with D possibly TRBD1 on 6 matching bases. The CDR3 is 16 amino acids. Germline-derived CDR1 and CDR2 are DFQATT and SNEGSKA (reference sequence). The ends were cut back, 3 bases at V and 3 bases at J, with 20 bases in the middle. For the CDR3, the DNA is TGCAGTGCTAGGGAACAGGGATCGACCCCTGACACTGAAGCTTTCTTT. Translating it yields CSAREQGSTPDTEAFF.

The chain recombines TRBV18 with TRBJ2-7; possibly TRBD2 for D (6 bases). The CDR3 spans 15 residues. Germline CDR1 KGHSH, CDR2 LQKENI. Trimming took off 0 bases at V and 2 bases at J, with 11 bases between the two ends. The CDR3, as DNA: TGTGCCAGCTCACCACCCGCGGGGAAACCCTACGAGCAGTACTTC. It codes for CASSPPAGKPYEQYF.

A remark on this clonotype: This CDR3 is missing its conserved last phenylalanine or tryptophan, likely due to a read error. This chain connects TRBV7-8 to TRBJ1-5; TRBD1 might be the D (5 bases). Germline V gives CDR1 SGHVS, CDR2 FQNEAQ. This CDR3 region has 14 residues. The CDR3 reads CVSSDDSSNQPQHL. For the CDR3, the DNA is TGTGTCAGCAGCGATGACAGTAGCAATCAGCCCCAGCATTTG.

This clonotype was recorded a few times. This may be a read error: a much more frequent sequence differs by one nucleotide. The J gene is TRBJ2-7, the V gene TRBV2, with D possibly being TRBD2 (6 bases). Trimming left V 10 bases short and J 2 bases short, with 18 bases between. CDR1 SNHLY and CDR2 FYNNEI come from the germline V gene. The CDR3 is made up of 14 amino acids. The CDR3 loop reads CATHGEVRAYEQYF. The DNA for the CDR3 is TGTGCCACCCACGGGGAGGTACGGGCCTACGAGCAGTACTTC.

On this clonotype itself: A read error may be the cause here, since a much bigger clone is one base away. The CDR3 DNA sequence: TGCAGTACTAGAGGTCTCGGACAGGGGGTTCCCACGAACACCGGGGAGCTGTTTTTT. The encoded protein is CSTRGLGQGVPTNTGELFF. The chain carries TRBV20-1 and TRBJ2-2; 10 bases match TRBD1. Germline CDR1 DFQATT, CDR2 SNEGSKA (reference sequence). There are 19 residues in the CDR3.

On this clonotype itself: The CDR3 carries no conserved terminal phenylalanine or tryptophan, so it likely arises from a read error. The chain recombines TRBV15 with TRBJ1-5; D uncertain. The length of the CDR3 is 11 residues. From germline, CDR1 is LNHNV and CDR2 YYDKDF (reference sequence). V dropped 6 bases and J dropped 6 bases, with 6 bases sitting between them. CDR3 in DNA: TGTGCCACCAGGGGTTTTCAGCCCCAGCATCTT. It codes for CATRGFQPQHL.

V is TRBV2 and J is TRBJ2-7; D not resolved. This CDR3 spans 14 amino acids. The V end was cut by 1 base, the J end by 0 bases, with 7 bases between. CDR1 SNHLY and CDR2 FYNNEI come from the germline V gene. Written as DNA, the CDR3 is TGTGCCAGCAGTGAAGGGTATAGCTCCTACGAGCAGTACTTC. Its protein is CASSEGYSSYEQYF.

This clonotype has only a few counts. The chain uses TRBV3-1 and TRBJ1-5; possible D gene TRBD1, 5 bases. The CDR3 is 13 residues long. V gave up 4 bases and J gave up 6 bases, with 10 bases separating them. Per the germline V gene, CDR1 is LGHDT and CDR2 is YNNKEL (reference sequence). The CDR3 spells CASSPMTAQPQHF. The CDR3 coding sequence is TGTGCCAGCAGCCCCATGACAGCTCAGCCCCAGCATTTT.

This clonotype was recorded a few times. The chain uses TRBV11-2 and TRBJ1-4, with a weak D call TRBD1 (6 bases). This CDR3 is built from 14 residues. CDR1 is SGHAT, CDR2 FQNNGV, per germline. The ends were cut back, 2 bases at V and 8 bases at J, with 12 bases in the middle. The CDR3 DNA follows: TGTGCCAGCAGCTTAATGTCGGGGGCCGAAAAACTGTTTTTT. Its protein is CASSLMSGAEKLFF.

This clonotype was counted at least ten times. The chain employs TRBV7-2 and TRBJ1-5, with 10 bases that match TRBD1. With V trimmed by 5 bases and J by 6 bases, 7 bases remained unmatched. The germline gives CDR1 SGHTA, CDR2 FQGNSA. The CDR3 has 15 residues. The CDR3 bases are TGTGCCAGCAGCACTGACAGGGGGCTAGTTCAGCCCCAGCATTTT. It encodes CASSTDRGLVQPQHF.

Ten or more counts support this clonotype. The DNA of the CDR3 is TGTGCCAGCAGCTTAGTAGGGGCGGGCACTGAAGCTTTCTTT. It specifies CASSLVGAGTEAFF. This sequence joins TRBV7-8 and TRBJ1-1; maybe TRBD1 (5 bases). The germline gives CDR1 SGHVS, CDR2 FQNEAQ. The ends were cut back, 1 base at V and 4 bases at J, with 10 bases in the middle. The length of the CDR3 is 14 residues.

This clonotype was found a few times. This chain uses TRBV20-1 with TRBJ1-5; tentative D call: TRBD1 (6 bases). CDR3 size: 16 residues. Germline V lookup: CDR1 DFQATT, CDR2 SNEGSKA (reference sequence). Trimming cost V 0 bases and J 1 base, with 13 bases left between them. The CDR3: CSARDPRQGSNQPQHF. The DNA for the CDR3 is TGCAGTGCTAGAGATCCGAGGCAGGGGAGCAATCAGCCCCAGCATTTT.

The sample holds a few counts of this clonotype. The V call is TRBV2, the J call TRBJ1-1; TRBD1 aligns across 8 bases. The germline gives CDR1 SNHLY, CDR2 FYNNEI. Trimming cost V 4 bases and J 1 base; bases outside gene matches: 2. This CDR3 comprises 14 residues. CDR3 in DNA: TGTGCCAGCAGTGGGACAGGGCCGAACACTGAAGCTTTCTTT. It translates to CASSGTGPNTEAFF.

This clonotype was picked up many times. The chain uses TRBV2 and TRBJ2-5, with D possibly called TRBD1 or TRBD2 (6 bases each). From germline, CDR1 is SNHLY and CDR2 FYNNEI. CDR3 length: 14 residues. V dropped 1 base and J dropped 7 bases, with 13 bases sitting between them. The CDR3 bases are TGTGCCAGCAGTGAAGAAGGGGGAGGAGGGACCCAGTACTTC. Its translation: CASSEEGGGGTQYF.

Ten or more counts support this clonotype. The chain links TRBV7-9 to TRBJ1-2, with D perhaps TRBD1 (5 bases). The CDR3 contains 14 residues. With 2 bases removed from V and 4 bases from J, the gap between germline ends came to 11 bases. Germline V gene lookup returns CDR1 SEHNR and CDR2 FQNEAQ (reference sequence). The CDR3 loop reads CASSLSGQSYGYTF. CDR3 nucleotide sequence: TGTGCCAGCAGCTTATCGGGGCAGAGCTATGGCTACACCTTC.

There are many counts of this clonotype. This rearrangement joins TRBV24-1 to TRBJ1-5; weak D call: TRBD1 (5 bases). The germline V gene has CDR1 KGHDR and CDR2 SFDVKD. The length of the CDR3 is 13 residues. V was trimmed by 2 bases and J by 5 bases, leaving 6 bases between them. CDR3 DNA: TGTGCCACCAGTGATTGGGGCGATCAGCCCCAGCATTTT. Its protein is CATSDWGDQPQHF.

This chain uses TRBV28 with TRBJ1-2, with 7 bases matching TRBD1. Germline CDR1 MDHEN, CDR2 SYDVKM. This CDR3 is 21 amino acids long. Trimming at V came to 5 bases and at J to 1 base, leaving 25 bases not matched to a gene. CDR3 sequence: CASSITGALFATTSNNYGYTF. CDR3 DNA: TGTGCCAGCAGTATAACAGGGGCTCTATTCGCTACCACCTCAAATAACTATGGCTACACCTTC.

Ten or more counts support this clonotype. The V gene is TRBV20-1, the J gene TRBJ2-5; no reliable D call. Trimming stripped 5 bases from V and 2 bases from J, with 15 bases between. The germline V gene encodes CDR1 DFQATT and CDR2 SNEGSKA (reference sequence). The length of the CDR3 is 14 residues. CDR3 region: CSAPSGLLQETQYF. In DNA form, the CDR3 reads TGCAGTGCTCCCTCCGGGCTACTACAAGAGACCCAGTACTTC.

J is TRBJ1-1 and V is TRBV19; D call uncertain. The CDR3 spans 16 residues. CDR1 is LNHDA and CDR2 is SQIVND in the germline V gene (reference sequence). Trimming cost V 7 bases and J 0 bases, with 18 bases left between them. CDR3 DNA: TGTGCCAGTAAACTCCTGAGTGGACGGTTGAACACTGAAGCTTTCTTT. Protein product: CASKLLSGRLNTEAFF.

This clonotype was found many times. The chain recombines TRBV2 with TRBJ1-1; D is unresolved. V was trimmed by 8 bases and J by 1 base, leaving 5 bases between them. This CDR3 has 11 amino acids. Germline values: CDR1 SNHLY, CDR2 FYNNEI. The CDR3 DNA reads TGTGCCAGCTCTGAGAACACTGAAGCTTTCTTT. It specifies CASSENTEAFF.

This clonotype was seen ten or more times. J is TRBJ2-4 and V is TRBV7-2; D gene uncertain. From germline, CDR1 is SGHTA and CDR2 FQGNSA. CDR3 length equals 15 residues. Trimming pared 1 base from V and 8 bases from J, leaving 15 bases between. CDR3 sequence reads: CASSLGLPPGDIQYF. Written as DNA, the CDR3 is TGTGCCAGCAGCTTAGGACTCCCGCCGGGCGACATTCAGTACTTC.